A selection of T cell receptor beta chains follows, all from one sample in a study of OX40 agonist ivuxolimab in advanced cancers. TCRdb keeps only in-frame clones here, not all; method: immunoSEQ multiplex PCR. Among 15,000 to 20,000 clones listed, over 80% were seen once. The starting material was CD4+ or CD8+ T cells sorted from blood, obtained in a trial of the OX40 agonist ivuxolimab. Receptors were obtained from an adult with an advanced solid tumor such as melanoma, head and neck, liver or kidney cancer. Both conserved end residues are part of each CDR3. D genes are given only for firm matches. Clone size appears in some rows only: once, few, many, or a class for an expanded clone.

>TRBV6-5|.|16|TRBD2|TRBJ2-1
TGTGCCAGCAGTTATCTTGGCGGGAGGGCCTACAATGAGCAGTTCTTC
CASSYLGGRAYNEQFF
>TRBV6-5|.|13|.|TRBJ1-1
TGTGCCGGTCGCAAGGGCCCTCACACTGAAGCTTTCTTT
CAGRKGPHTEAFF
>TRBV5-6|.|16|.|TRBJ2-6
TGTGCCAGCAGCTCGGCAGGGGTTTCTGGGGCCAACGTCCTGACTTTC
CASSSAGVSGANVLTF
>TRBV6-5|.|15|.|TRBJ2-1
TGTGCCAGCAGTAACAGGGACGGGGGCTACAATGAGCAGTTCTTC
CASSNRDGGYNEQFF
>TRBV4-1|.|16|.|TRBJ2-1
TGCGCCAGCAGCTTGCAAGCGAAGAGCTCCTACAATGAGCAGTTCTTC
CASSLQAKSSYNEQFF
>TRBV4-3|.|15|TRBD1|TRBJ1-1
TGCGCCAGCAGCCCTTCACAGGGGGCCGGCACTGAAGCTTTCTTT
CASSPSQGAGTEAFF
>TRBV7-6|.|14|.|TRBJ2-7
TGTGCCAGCAGCAACCGACAGGAACCCTACGAGCAGTACTTC
CASSNRQEPYEQYF
>TRBV15|.|14|.|TRBJ2-2
TGTGCCACCAGCAGAGAATGGGGGAGCGGGGAGCTGTTTTTT
CATSREWGSGELFF
>TRBV4-3|.|13|.|TRBJ1-1
TGCGCCAGCAGCCAAGATCTCCGCCCTGAAGCTTTCTTT
CASSQDLRPEAFF
>TRBV6-1|.|15|.|TRBJ2-3
TGTGCCAGCAGTGCCATAGCGGAAGAAAACGATACGCAGTATTTT
CASSAIAEENDTQYF
>TRBV11-3|.|13|.|TRBJ2-5
TGTGCCAGCAGCCCCTCCCCCCGAGAGACCCAGTACTTC
CASSPSPRETQYF
>TRBV29-1|.|13|TRBD2|TRBJ2-1
TGCAGCGTTGGTGGGACTAGCGGGAGTGAGCAGTTCTTC
CSVGGTSGSEQFF
>TRBV7-9|.|15|TRBD2|TRBJ2-7
TGTGCCAGCAGCTCACTAGCGGGGAGCTCCTACGAGCAGTACTTC
CASSSLAGSSYEQYF
>TRBV5-6|.|16|.|TRBJ2-7
TGTGCCAGCAGCTTGTCGGAGGGGGGGAGAAGCTACGAGCAGTACTTC
CASSLSEGGRSYEQYF
>TRBV28|.|12|TRBD1|TRBJ2-1
TGTGCCAGCAGGGGACAGACTAATGAGCAGTTCTTC
CASRGQTNEQFF
>TRBV15|.|13|.|TRBJ1-6
TGTGCCACCCGGGGACTATATAATTCACCCCTCCACTTT
CATRGLYNSPLHF
>TRBV7-2|.|14|.|TRBJ2-1
TGTGCCAGCAGCTGGACTGGCAGTAACAATGAGCAGTTCTTC
CASSWTGSNNEQFF
>TRBV10-3|few|11|.|TRBJ2-7
TGTGCCATAGGAGAGGCCTACGAGCAGTACTTC
CAIGEAYEQYF
>TRBV9|.|16|.|TRBJ2-2
TGTGCCAGCAGGACAGGACAGCAGTCGAACACCGGGGAGCTGTTTTTT
CASRTGQQSNTGELFF
>TRBV15|.|16|.|TRBJ2-5
TGTGCCACCAGCAGAGATTTGGAAGGCCCGGGGGAGACCCAGTACTTC
CATSRDLEGPGETQYF
>TRBV28|.|14|TRBD2|TRBJ2-5
TGTGCCAGCAGTTTAGGACTAGAGAGCGAGACCCAGTACTTC
CASSLGLESETQYF
>TRBV4-3|.|15|.|TRBJ2-6
TGCGCCAGCAGCCTTGGACAGTCTGGGGCCAACGTCCTGACTTTC
CASSLGQSGANVLTF
>TRBV5-4|.|13|.|TRBJ2-7
TGTGCCAGCAGCCAAGATCCCACTCACGAGCAGTACTTC
CASSQDPTHEQYF